Only a few counts were recorded for the clone carrying this T cell receptor beta chain. This specimen belongs to a study of blood T cell repertoires in COVID-19. Original analysis: Estimation of nucleated cell counts was performed using reference gene primer amplification. Using immunoSEQ multiplex PCR, the repertoire was profiled, and TCRdb retains in-frame clones only, with some absent. Clone size and the V and J calls come from that table; the DNA yielded D and trimming. The data contain 75,000 to 80,000 clones, 85% of them seen just once; the ten biggest clones take up approximately 11%. The CDR3 runs to 13 residues. Trimming removed 7 bases at V and 5 bases at J, with 12 bases between. Per the germline V gene, CDR1 is MDHEN and CDR2 is SYDVKM.

The receptor comes from a man in his sixties with COVID-19, enrolled during active disease. The chain recombines TRBV28 with TRBJ1-5; a possible D gene is TRBD1 (5 bases). Sequenced input: peripheral blood. CDR3 sequence reads: CASIAGDYQPQHF. CDR3 sequence (DNA): TGTGCCAGCATTGCGGGGGATTATCAGCCCCAGCATTTT.